Shown below are 27 T cell receptor beta chains from a single sample sequenced in a study of cytomegalovirus exposure and HLA in healthy donors. Profiling relied on immunoSEQ multiplex PCR, and the TCRdb table lists in-frame clones only, not all of them. The profile shows about 74,000 clones, about 93% of them singletons. The specimen was PBMCs. Receptor source: a woman younger than 30 in good health and CMV-seropositive.

In DNA form, the CDR3 reads TGTGCCAGCACCCTAATACCCGGGGAGGGGTCCTACGAGCAGTACTTC. Translating gives CASTLIPGEGSYEQYF. This chain connects TRBV5-8 to TRBJ2-7, with 7 bases lining up with TRBD2. V lost 6 bases and J lost 1; bases outside the gene matches: 13. The CDR3 extends over 16 amino acids. Germline CDR1 SGHTS, CDR2 YDEGEE.

The chain employs TRBV6-1 and TRBJ2-3, with D unresolved. The CDR3 covers 13 residues. Between the trimmed V and J ends, which lost 5 bases and 4 bases, there was a span of 10 bases. Germline V gene data show CDR1 as MNHNS and CDR2 as SASEGT. The CDR3: CASSSVRADTQYF. The CDR3 nucleotides are TGTGCCAGCAGTTCGGTTCGGGCAGATACGCAGTATTTT.

The chain recombines TRBV6-6 with TRBJ2-5, with a weak D call TRBD1 (6 bases). CDR1 and CDR2 (germline): MNHNY, SVGAGI (reference sequence). V was pared by 5 bases and J by 2 bases, with 15 bases between. This CDR3 is built from 15 residues. Here the CDR3 DNA reads TGTGCCAGCAGTAGGACAGACGCATTACAAGAGACCCAGTACTTC. It specifies CASSRTDALQETQYF.

J is TRBJ2-7 and V is TRBV19; TRBD2 matches at 9 bases. The CDR3 consists of 15 residues. Germline CDR1 reads LNHDA; CDR2 reads SQIVND (reference sequence). Trimming at V came to 1 base and at J to 6 bases, leaving 7 bases not matched to a gene. The CDR3 region is CASSIALAGSSEQYF. The CDR3 region has the DNA TGTGCCAGTAGTATAGCGCTAGCGGGGAGCAGCGAGCAGTACTTC.

The chain couples TRBV4-1 to TRBJ1-6; perhaps TRBD1 as D (5 bases). The V end lost 2 bases, the J end lost 7 bases, and 9 bases lay between the germline ends. In germline, CDR1 is MGHRA, CDR2 YSYEKL. This CDR3 spans 14 amino acids. The CDR3 sequence: CASSQLQDNSPLHF. Here the CDR3 DNA reads TGCGCCAGCAGCCAACTACAGGACAATTCACCCCTCCACTTT.

The gene calls are TRBV27 and TRBJ2-3, with 7 bases aligning to TRBD2. J gave up 5 bases and V 5 bases, and 13 bases lay outside the gene matches. Germline V gene sequence: CDR1 MNHEY, CDR2 SMNVEV (reference sequence). The length of the CDR3 is 16 residues. CDR3 protein: CASSPSAGNREDTQYF. In DNA, the CDR3 is TGTGCCAGCAGTCCCTCAGCGGGAAACCGGGAAGATACGCAGTATTTT.

The chain combines TRBV7-9 with TRBJ2-5; D is ambiguous. Germline values: CDR1 SEHNR, CDR2 FQNEAQ (reference sequence). The CDR3 is made up of 12 amino acids. The V end was cut by 3 bases, the J end by 5 bases, with 7 bases between. Here the CDR3 reads CASSFSQETQYF. CDR3 nucleotides: TGTGCCAGCAGCTTCTCTCAGGAGACCCAGTACTTC.

This clone is a singleton in its sample. V and J are TRBV30 and TRBJ2-7, with 7 bases fitting TRBD2. The ends lost 3 bases at V and 3 bases at J; junction bases unmatched: 5. CDR1 GTSNPN and CDR2 SVGIG come from the germline V gene (reference sequence). The CDR3 runs to 13 residues. CDR3 nucleotides: TGTGCCTGGAGAAGAGCGGGGTACTACGAGCAGTACTTC. Its translation: CAWRRAGYYEQYF.

The rearrangement joins TRBV5-1 to TRBJ2-7; D is uncertain. CDR1 is SGHRS, CDR2 YFSETQ, per germline. The CDR3 consists of 13 residues. V was trimmed by 7 bases and J by 5 bases, leaving 16 bases between them. Here the CDR3 DNA reads TGCGCCAGCTGCTATACCTCGGTCGACGAGCAGTACTTC. The encoded protein is CASCYTSVDEQYF.

V gene TRBV6-4 combines with J gene TRBJ2-7, with 9 positions matching TRBD2. The CDR3 has 16 amino acids. With V trimmed by 6 bases and J by 3 bases, 12 bases remained unmatched. Germline loops: CDR1 MRHNA, CDR2 SNTAGT. CDR3 sequence: CASRPHSGRFRYEQYF. DNA of the CDR3: TGTGCCAGCAGGCCACATAGCGGGAGATTTCGCTACGAGCAGTACTTC.

This clone was seen more than once but under ten times. The genes are TRBV7-9 and TRBJ2-1; TRBD1 might be the D (5 bases). The CDR3 covers 13 residues. The V end lost 4 bases, the J end lost 7 bases, and 11 bases lay between the germline ends. Germline loops: CDR1 SEHNR, CDR2 FQNEAQ (reference sequence). The CDR3 is CASSSLGRNEQFF. CDR3 nucleotides: TGTGCCAGCAGCTCCCTGGGGCGGAATGAGCAGTTCTTC.

The J gene is TRBJ1-6, the V gene TRBV30; 8 positions agree with TRBD1. CDR3 length: 17 residues. Per germline, CDR1 GTSNPN and CDR2 SVGIG (reference sequence). V shed 2 bases and J 7 bases; nucleotides not matched to a gene: 13. The CDR3 region has the DNA TGTGCCTGGAGTCACGGACAGGGTCTAACGGGGAATTCACCCCTCCACTTT. Its translation is CAWSHGQGLTGNSPLHF.

The chain carries TRBV9 and TRBJ2-2; D is uncertain. The V gene lost 0 bases and the J gene lost 4 bases, with 4 bases spanning the gap. The CDR3 length is 13 residues. The germline V gene has CDR1 SGDLS and CDR2 YYNGEE. This CDR3 is CASSVESTGELFF. DNA for the CDR3: TGTGCCAGCAGCGTAGAGAGCACCGGGGAGCTGTTTTTT. Full variable domain (remainder filled in from reference TRBV9 and TRBJ2-2): DSGVTQTPKHLITATGQRVTLRCSPRSGDLSVYWYQQSLDQGLQFLIQYYNGEERAKGNILERFSAQQFPDLHSELNLSSLELGDSALYFCASSVESTGELFFGEGSRLTVL.

The V gene is TRBV4-2, the J gene TRBJ2-7; D is possibly TRBD1 (6 bases). Germline values: CDR1 LGHNA, CDR2 YNFKEQ. Trimming cost V 1 base and J 2 bases, with 15 bases left between them. The CDR3 consists of 16 residues. The CDR3 nucleotides read TGTGCCAGCAGCCAAGGGACGCGGACAGCCCCCTACGAGCAGTACTTC. Protein: CASSQGTRTAPYEQYF.

The chain recombines TRBV4-1 with TRBJ1-1; perhaps TRBD1 as D (5 bases). CDR1 MGHRA and CDR2 YSYEKL come from the germline V gene. CDR3 length equals 15 residues. V was cut by 1 base and J by 1 base, with 10 bases left in between. The CDR3 region is CASSQGAGRNTEAFF. In nucleotides, the CDR3 is TGCGCCAGCAGCCAAGGGGCAGGGCGGAACACTGAAGCTTTCTTT.

The V and J genes are TRBV4-1 and TRBJ1-2, with D possibly being TRBD1 (5 bases). Germline loops: CDR1 MGHRA, CDR2 YSYEKL. V lost 2 bases, J lost 5 bases, and 21 bases lay in between. The CDR3 runs to 17 residues. CDR3 residues: CASSQLSRSQGIYGYTF. Written as DNA, the CDR3 is TGCGCCAGCAGCCAACTATCGCGCAGTCAGGGTATTTATGGCTACACCTTC.

J is TRBJ1-5 and V is TRBV19; 9 bases are a match to TRBD1. Trimming removed 4 bases from V and 9 bases from J; junction bases left unmatched: 7. Germline CDR1 is LNHDA and CDR2 is SQIVND (reference sequence). The CDR3 sequence is 14 residues long. The CDR3 spells CASSTGTGNAPQHF. CDR3 nucleotide sequence: TGTGCCAGTAGTACCGGGACAGGGAACGCGCCCCAGCATTTT.

The chain is built from TRBV5-1 and TRBJ2-7; tentatively, D is TRBD1 (5 bases). Deletions cut 1 base from V and 3 bases from J, with 17 bases between. This CDR3 is 16 amino acids long. Germline V lookup: CDR1 SGHRS, CDR2 YFSETQ. The CDR3 spells CASSLWLGQGYYEQYF. CDR3 nucleotides: TGCGCCAGCAGCTTGTGGCTTGGGCAGGGATACTACGAGCAGTACTTC.

The rearrangement links TRBV4-3 to TRBJ2-2; 8 nucleotides match TRBD1. V was pared by 1 base and J by 5 bases, with 6 bases of the junction left unmatched. Per germline, CDR1 LGHNA and CDR2 YSLEER. The CDR3 length is 16 residues. The CDR3 sequence: CASSQAAGGGTGELFF. The CDR3 nucleotides are TGCGCCAGCAGCCAAGCGGCAGGGGGCGGGACCGGGGAGCTGTTTTTT.

This clone was observed once. The chain combines TRBV7-2 with TRBJ2-7; D unresolved. V dropped 5 bases and J dropped 4 bases, with 9 bases sitting between them. Germline CDR1 is SGHTA and CDR2 is FQGNSA. CDR3 length: 12 amino acids. CDR3 residues: CASSADTYEQYF. The DNA of the CDR3 is TGTGCCAGCAGCGCTGACACGTACGAGCAGTACTTC. The complete variable domain, with remaining parts taken from reference TRBV7-2 and TRBJ2-7, reads GAGVSQSPSNKVTEKGKDVELRCDPISGHTALYWYRQSLGQGLEFLIYFQGNSAPDKSGLPSDRFSAERTGGSVSTLTIQRTQQEDSAVYLCASSADTYEQYFGPGTRLTVT.

V gene TRBV5-1 combines with J gene TRBJ1-1; D unresolved. The germline CDR1 and CDR2 sequences are SGHRS and YFSETQ. CDR3 length: 14 amino acids. Trimming cost V 3 bases and J 4 bases, with 13 bases left between them. The chain's CDR3 is CASSWRGRGTEAFF. CDR3 nucleotide sequence: TGCGCCAGCAGCTGGAGAGGGCGGGGCACTGAAGCTTTCTTT.

This sequence joins TRBV9 and TRBJ1-4; no definite D call. The CDR3 has 13 residues. Germline V gene lookup returns CDR1 SGDLS and CDR2 YYNGEE. Trimming took 4 bases from V and 1 from J, leaving 5 bases between them. CDR3 amino acids: CASSPVTNEKLFF. In DNA form, the CDR3 reads TGTGCCAGCAGCCCCGTAACTAATGAAAAACTGTTTTTT.

The chain is built from TRBV11-2 and TRBJ2-3, with a weak D call TRBD2 (6 bases). Germline CDR1 and CDR2: SGHAT and FQNNGV. The V end was cut by 2 bases, the J end by 4 bases, with 13 bases between. The CDR3 has 15 amino acids. As DNA, the CDR3 is TGTGCCAGCAGCTTAACGGGAGTGGGGGCAGATACGCAGTATTTT. Translation: CASSLTGVGADTQYF.

The V gene is TRBV30, the J gene TRBJ2-7, with D possibly matching TRBD1 (5 bases). V was trimmed by 0 bases and J by 0 bases, leaving 12 bases between them. This CDR3 contains 15 residues. Looked up from germline, CDR1 is GTSNPN and CDR2 is SVGIG (reference sequence). CDR3 region: CAWSVGQGSSYEQYF. As DNA, the CDR3 is TGTGCCTGGAGTGTAGGGCAGGGAAGCTCCTACGAGCAGTACTTC.

The table lists this clone with a count of one. This rearrangement joins TRBV30 to TRBJ1-5; D not certain. The V gene's germline CDR1 is GTSNPN and CDR2 SVGIG (reference sequence). V was cut by 2 bases and J by 4 bases, with 9 bases left in between. The CDR3 runs 13 residues. The CDR3 here is CAWSRSGNQPQHF. The CDR3, as DNA: TGTGCCTGGAGTAGGTCGGGGAATCAGCCCCAGCATTTT.

There are a few counts of this clone. This chain links TRBV11-3 with TRBJ1-2, with 7 bases matching TRBD1. This CDR3 contains 13 residues. From germline, CDR1 is SGHNT and CDR2 YENEEA. With V trimmed by 3 bases and J by 5 bases, 3 bases remained unmatched. CDR3 sequence reads: CASSLGQLYGYTF. The CDR3 DNA reads TGTGCCAGCAGCTTGGGACAGCTATATGGCTACACCTTC.

The V gene is TRBV6-6, the J gene TRBJ1-6, with 8 bases lining up with TRBD1. Germline CDR1 reads MNHNY; CDR2 reads SVGAGI (reference sequence). The CDR3 sequence is 16 residues long. The junction had 7 bases not matched to a gene; V was cut back by 2 bases and J by 7 bases. The CDR3 nucleotides are TGTGCCAGCAGTTACCCTGCGACAGGGGTGAATTCACCCCTCCACTTT. Translating it yields CASSYPATGVNSPLHF.